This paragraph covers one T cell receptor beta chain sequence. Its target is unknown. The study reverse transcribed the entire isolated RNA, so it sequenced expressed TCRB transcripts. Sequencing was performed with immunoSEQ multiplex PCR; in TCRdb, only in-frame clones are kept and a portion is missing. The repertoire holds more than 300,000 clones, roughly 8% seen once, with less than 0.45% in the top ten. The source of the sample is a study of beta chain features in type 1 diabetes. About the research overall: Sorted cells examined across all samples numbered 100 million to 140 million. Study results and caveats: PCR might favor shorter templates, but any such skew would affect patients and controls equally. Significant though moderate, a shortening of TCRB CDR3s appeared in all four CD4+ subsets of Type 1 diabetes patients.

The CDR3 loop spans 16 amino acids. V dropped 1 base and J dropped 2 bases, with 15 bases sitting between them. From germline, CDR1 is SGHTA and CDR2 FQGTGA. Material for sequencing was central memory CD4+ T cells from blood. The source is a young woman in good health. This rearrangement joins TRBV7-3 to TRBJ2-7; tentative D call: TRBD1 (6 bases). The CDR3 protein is CASSLNPTGSTYEQYF. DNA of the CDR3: TGTGCCAGCAGCTTAAATCCGACAGGATCAACCTACGAGCAGTACTTC.